The 27 T cell receptor delta chains below were found in one sample sequenced in a study of gamma-delta T cells after stem cell transplantation. TCRdb made new clone calls on the RT-PCR reads using CATT. This sample has 3,200 or so delta-chain clones, with 5% found just once. The sequencing sample was made of gamma-delta T cells. The receptors were sampled from a human donor. It is not recorded whose cells these are; they may come from a transplant donor.

In this sample, this clone is medium-sized (0.01 to 0.1%). The same CDR3 can be traced to other DNA sequences in this sample. The chain couples TRDV2 to TRDJ1, with 9 bases lining up with TRDD3. Germline loops: CDR1 GEAIGNYY, CDR2 EKD. CDR3 length equals 17 residues. V was clipped by 4 bases and J by 0 bases; unmatched bases: 11. CDR3 loop: CACDVLLGDPYTDKLIF. The CDR3 DNA follows: TGTGCCTGTGATGTTCTCCTGGGGGATCCCTACACCGATAAACTCATCTTT.

For this clone: Since a far larger clone is one base different, this is likely a read error. Other DNA sequences within the sample encode an identical CDR3. The genes are TRDV2 and TRDJ1; 11 positions match TRDD3. The CDR3 has 18 residues. CDR1 and CDR2 (germline): GEAIGNYY, EKD. CDR3 coding DNA: TGTGCCTGCGACAGTGTACTGGGGGATAAGGGGGACACCGATAAACTCATCTTT. This gives the protein CACDSVLGDKGDTDKLIF.

This clone occurred a few times. This likely reflects a read error, since a far larger clone is one base away. The same CDR3 also results from other DNA sequences found in this sample. CDR3 amino acids: CACDPILGDTPDTDKLIF. The CDR3 region has the DNA TGTGCCTGTGACCCTATACTGGGGGATACGCCAGACACCGATAAACTCATCTTT. This chain connects TRDV2 to TRDJ1; 13 positions match TRDD3. The CDR3 runs 18 residues. The V gene's germline CDR1 is GEAIGNYY and CDR2 EKD. V dropped 3 bases and J dropped 0; count of bases not matched to a gene: 9.

There are a few counts of this clone. Since a far larger clone is one base different, this is likely a read error. Other nucleotide sequences in the sample specify the same CDR3. The chain has TRDV2 and TRDJ1, with TRDD3 identical over 13 bases. V dropped 3 bases and J dropped 0; count of bases not matched to a gene: 6. This CDR3 has 17 residues. The V gene's germline CDR1 is GEAIGNYY and CDR2 EKD. CDR3: CACDALLGDTYTDKLIF. The CDR3 DNA follows: TGTGCCTGTGACGCTTTACTGGGGGATACGTACACCGATAAACTCATCTTT.

A word on this clone: A read error likely explains this, since a far larger clone differs by one base. The sample holds other DNA sequences that translate to the same CDR3. This chain joins TRDV2 and TRDJ1; 12 bases fit TRDD3. Per germline, CDR1 GEAIGNYY and CDR2 EKD. V dropped 1 base and J dropped 3; count of bases not matched to a gene: 14. The CDR3 is made up of 19 amino acids. CDR3 loop: CACDTVAILGDTKPDKLIF. The CDR3 DNA reads as TGTGCCTGTGACACTGTGGCTATACTGGGGGATACTAAGCCCGATAAACTCATCTTT.

This clone showed up many times. The protein held in TCRdb is that of a much larger clone and does not match this DNA's translation at residue 4, likely because of a read error; the protein shown is translated from the DNA. The chain is built from TRDV2 and TRDJ1, with D hard to call. The V end lost 5 bases, the J end lost 7 bases, and 25 bases lay between the germline ends. This CDR3 comprises 16 residues. CDR1 and CDR2 (germline): GEAIGNYY, EKD. CDR3 DNA: TGTGCCTGTGGCCCCGTAGGGGTCCCTGGAAAATCTAAACTCATCTTT. Protein sequence: CACGPVGVPGKSKLIF.

This clone was counted a few times. A far more abundant clone sits one base away, making this likely a read error. Other nucleotide sequences in the sample specify the same CDR3. The chain carries TRDV2 and TRDJ1, with 9 bases aligning to TRDD3. Germline V CDR1 and CDR2: GEAIGNYY, EKD. The trim removed 2 bases at V and 0 bases at J, leaving 18 bases unmatched. CDR3 length equals 20 residues. CDR3 DNA: TGTGCCTGTGACATCAATACTGGGGGACCCTGGGGTATATACACCGATAAACTCATCTTT. It translates to CACDINTGGPWGIYTDKLIF.

A word on this clone: The TCRdb protein, from a much larger clone, departs from this DNA's translation at residue 3, likely by read error; the protein shown derives from the DNA. The chain combines TRDV2 with TRDJ1; weak D call: TRDD2 (5 bases). Germline CDR1 is GEAIGNYY and CDR2 is EKD. This CDR3 contains 17 residues. As DNA, the CDR3 is TGTGCCTATGACACCCTCTCTTCCCTCACTTCGGGGGATAAACTCATCTTT. Encoded protein: CAYDTLSSLTSGDKLIF.

Of note for this clone: TCRdb assigns this DNA the protein of a much larger clone, which departs from its translation at residue 8; this likely reflects a read error, and the protein shown comes from translating the DNA. The chain links TRDV2 to TRDJ1; 8 nucleotides agree with TRDD3. This CDR3 is built from 15 residues. CDR1 GEAIGNYY and CDR2 EKD come from the germline V gene. Trimming cost V 1 base and J 3 bases; bases outside gene matches: 6. The CDR3, as DNA: TGTGCCTGTGACACACTGGGGGTAGAGCCCGATAAACTCATCTTT. Amino acids: CACDTLGVEPDKLIF.

At least ten counts were recorded for this clone. With only one base between it and a far larger clone, this is likely a read error. The chain joins TRDV2 to TRDJ1; 12 bases align to TRDD3. Germline V lookup: CDR1 GEAIGNYY, CDR2 EKD. The CDR3 sequence is 18 residues long. As DNA, the CDR3 is TGTGCCTGTGGCACCTTAAACCTGGGGGATACGCAAACCGATAAACTCATCTTT. Protein product: CACGTLNLGDTQTDKLIF.

This clone occurred a few times. A far larger clone is one base from this, pointing to a likely read error. Other nucleotide sequences from this sample produce the same CDR3. This rearrangement joins TRDV2 to TRDJ1, with 13 bases aligning to TRDD3. Germline CDR1 GEAIGNYY, CDR2 EKD. This CDR3 has 20 residues. The J segment lost 4 bases and the V segment lost 1 base, leaving 17 bases of the junction unmatched. CDR3 amino acids: CACDTVAGTGGYAVNDKLIF. CDR3 nucleotide sequence: TGTGCCTGTGACACAGTCGCTGGAACTGGGGGATACGCAGTTAACGATAAACTCATCTTT.

This clone was counted between two and nine times. A far larger clone is off by one base, so a read error is likely. Other DNA sequences in this specimen translate into the identical CDR3. The chain joins TRDV2 to TRDJ1, with 8 bases lining up with TRDD3. The CDR3 contains 16 residues. Looked up from germline, CDR1 is GEAIGNYY and CDR2 is EKD. In nucleotides, the CDR3 is TGTGCATGTGACACAATGGCTGGGGGACCCACCGATAAACTCATCTTT. As protein: CACDTMAGGPTDKLIF.

By sample share, this clone is medium-sized. The V gene is TRDV2, the J gene TRDJ1; D may be TRDD3 (6 bases). The CDR3 has 22 residues. Trimming stripped 3 bases from V and 9 bases from J, with 43 bases between. In germline, CDR1 is GEAIGNYY, CDR2 EKD. CDR3 coding DNA: TGTGCCTGTGACCCGCTTCTCTCCGGCGCTGGGGAGTACGCGTCGACGGGTCGGGAACTCATCTTT. Translated: CACDPLLSGAGEYASTGRELIF.

Notes on this clone: The amino acid sequence in TCRdb belongs to a much larger clone and departs from this DNA's translation at residue 5, likely a sequencing read error; the sequence shown is translated from the DNA. V usage is TRDV2 and J usage is TRDJ1; TRDD3 agrees at 13 bases. The length of the CDR3 is 18 residues. V lost 2 bases to trimming and J lost 0 bases; unmatched junction nucleotides: 8. Germline V gene sequence: CDR1 GEAIGNYY, CDR2 EKD. CDR3 nucleotides: TGTGCCTGTGACATACTGGGGGATACGGAGGGGCACACCGATAAACTCATCTTT. Its protein product is CACDILGDTEGHTDKLIF.

Of note for this clone: This DNA translates differently at residue 13 from the TCRdb protein, which is that of a much larger clone; a read error is likely, and the protein shown is the DNA's own translation. The CDR3 nucleotides are TGTGCCTGTGACACAATGGCTGGGGGACCCACCGATAACCTCATCTTT. Encoded protein: CACDTMAGGPTDNLIF. The chain combines TRDV2 with TRDJ1, with TRDD3 identical over 8 bases. Per the germline V gene, CDR1 is GEAIGNYY and CDR2 is EKD. This CDR3 is built from 16 residues.

This clone appeared a few times. The protein TCRdb gives is from a much larger clone and does not agree with this DNA's translation at residue 14, likely a read error; the protein shown here comes from the DNA. V is TRDV2 and J is TRDJ1; 9 positions match TRDD3. In germline, CDR1 is GEAIGNYY, CDR2 EKD. The CDR3 runs 16 residues. The CDR3 loop reads CACDLLGDFNTDKPIF. Here the CDR3 DNA reads TGTGCCTGTGACTTACTGGGGGACTTCAACACCGATAAACCCATCTTT.

This clone was counted between two and nine times. A much larger clone is a single base away; this may be a read error. The same CDR3 arises from other DNA sequences in this sample as well. The chain couples TRDV2 to TRDJ1; 12 bases align to TRDD3. This CDR3 contains 18 residues. The junction had 12 bases not matched to a gene; V was cut back by 1 base and J by 4 bases. Germline values: CDR1 GEAIGNYY, CDR2 EKD. Here the CDR3 DNA reads TGTGCCTGTGACACGGTTGGGCTGGGGGATACGGTTGTCGATAAACTCATCTTT. It specifies CACDTVGLGDTVVDKLIF.

Of note for this clone: A far larger clone is only one base removed, so a read error is likely. This same CDR3 is encoded by further DNA sequences in the sample. J is TRDJ3 and V is TRDV2; 10 bases agree with TRDD3. The CDR3 consists of 21 residues. From germline, CDR1 is GEAIGNYY and CDR2 EKD. CDR3 in amino acids: CACDSVEGDTRPTWDTRQMFF. DNA for the CDR3: TGTGCCTGTGACTCCGTAGAGGGGGATACGCGACCCACCTGGGACACTCGACAGATGTTTTTC.

As regards this clone: One base separates it from a far larger clone, so it is likely a read error. Additional DNA sequences in this sample encode the identical CDR3. The genes are TRDV2 and TRDJ1; TRDD3 aligns across 9 bases. CDR1 and CDR2 from the germline V gene are GEAIGNYY and EKD. This CDR3 spans 17 amino acids. The CDR3 reads CACDTVGDIRSTDKLIF. CDR3 bases: TGTGCTTGTGACACAGTGGGGGATATAAGGTCCACCGATAAACTCATCTTT.

As to this clone: TCRdb's listed protein matches a much larger clone and diverges from this DNA's translation at residue 3, likely through a read error; the protein shown comes from the DNA. This chain connects TRDV2 to TRDJ3, with D perhaps matching TRDD2 (5 bases). Germline loops: CDR1 GEAIGNYY, CDR2 EKD. The CDR3 length is 19 residues. The DNA of the CDR3 is TGTGCCTGGGACACCGCGAGTAGTCCTTCTGGCTGGGACACCCGACAGATGTTTTTC. This translates into CAWDTASSPSGWDTRQMFF.

In the case of this clone: The translation of this DNA and the TCRdb protein of a much larger clone differ at residue 3, probably owing to a read error; the protein shown here is translated from the DNA. The chain uses TRDV2 and TRDJ3; TRDD3 agrees at 8 bases. Germline loops: CDR1 GEAIGNYY, CDR2 EKD. This CDR3 comprises 19 residues. This CDR3 reads CARDTTGGYSSWDTRQMFF. DNA for the CDR3: TGTGCCCGTGACACCACTGGGGGCTATAGCTCCTGGGACACCCGACAGATGTTTTTC.

In this sample, this clone turned up a few times. Translating this DNA gives a protein that differs at residue 9 from the TCRdb one, which belongs to a much larger clone; a read error is likely, and the protein shown is this translation. This chain joins TRDV2 and TRDJ1; 10 positions match TRDD3. V shed 4 bases and J 1 base; nucleotides not matched to a gene: 17. Germline values: CDR1 GEAIGNYY, CDR2 EKD. This CDR3 contains 19 residues. CDR3 in amino acids: CACENLGDNRVQATDKLIF. The CDR3 nucleotides are TGTGCCTGTGAAAACCTGGGGGATAATCGAGTGCAGGCCACCGATAAACTCATCTTT.

The chain links TRDV2 to TRDJ1; 8 nucleotides agree with TRDD3. J lost 3 bases, V lost 0 bases, and 14 bases had no gene match. The CDR3 runs to 18 residues. Germline values: CDR1 GEAIGNYY, CDR2 EKD. The CDR3 sequence: CACDTAGWGIYPADKLIF. CDR3 sequence (DNA): TGTGCCTGTGACACCGCTGGGTGGGGGATTTACCCGGCCGATAAACTCATCTTT.

This clone was counted a few times. The protein in TCRdb stems from a much larger clone and differs at residue 9 from this DNA's translation, likely a read error; here the protein is translated from the DNA. The V gene is TRDV2, the J gene TRDJ1; the match to TRDD3 covers 10 bases. Germline V gene lookup returns CDR1 GEAIGNYY and CDR2 EKD. The CDR3 extends over 22 amino acids. The J segment lost 0 bases and the V segment lost 2 bases, leaving 23 bases of the junction unmatched. The CDR3: CACDILGDMRDRKDVYTDKLIF. CDR3 nucleotides: TGTGCCTGTGACATTCTGGGGGATATGCGGGACCGCAAGGACGTTTACACCGATAAACTCATCTTT.

This clone was picked up a small number of times. Since a far larger clone is one base different, this is likely a read error. This sample includes further DNA sequences coding for the same CDR3. V usage is TRDV2 and J usage is TRDJ1; 8 bases align to TRDD3. The CDR3 loop spans 15 amino acids. Trimming took 1 base from V and 7 from J; bases not matched to a gene: 10. From germline, CDR1 is GEAIGNYY and CDR2 EKD. The CDR3 protein is CACDTVGRDTGKLIF. The DNA of the CDR3 is TGTGCCTGTGACACGGTCGGGCGGGATACGGGTAAACTCATCTTT.

A word on this clone: TCRdb's protein for this DNA is that of a much larger clone and differs from the translation at residue 4, likely a read error; the protein shown is the DNA translation. This chain joins TRDV2 and TRDJ1, with D hard to call. From germline, CDR1 is GEAIGNYY and CDR2 EKD. The CDR3 covers 14 residues. Trimming cost V 5 bases and J 0 bases, with 12 bases left between them. CDR3 sequence reads: CACASLLYTDKLIF. The CDR3 DNA reads TGTGCCTGTGCCAGTCTTCTGTACACCGATAAACTCATCTTT.

This clone is termed medium-sized. The sample has other DNA sequences that encode this CDR3 too. The chain recombines TRDV2 with TRDJ3; 12 bases agree with TRDD3. CDR3 size: 19 residues. V lost 1 base and J lost 1; bases outside the gene matches: 4. Per germline, CDR1 GEAIGNYY and CDR2 EKD. The CDR3: CACDTLGDTRSWDTRQMFF. The CDR3 nucleotides read TGTGCCTGTGACACGCTGGGGGATACGCGTTCCTGGGACACCCGACAGATGTTTTTC.